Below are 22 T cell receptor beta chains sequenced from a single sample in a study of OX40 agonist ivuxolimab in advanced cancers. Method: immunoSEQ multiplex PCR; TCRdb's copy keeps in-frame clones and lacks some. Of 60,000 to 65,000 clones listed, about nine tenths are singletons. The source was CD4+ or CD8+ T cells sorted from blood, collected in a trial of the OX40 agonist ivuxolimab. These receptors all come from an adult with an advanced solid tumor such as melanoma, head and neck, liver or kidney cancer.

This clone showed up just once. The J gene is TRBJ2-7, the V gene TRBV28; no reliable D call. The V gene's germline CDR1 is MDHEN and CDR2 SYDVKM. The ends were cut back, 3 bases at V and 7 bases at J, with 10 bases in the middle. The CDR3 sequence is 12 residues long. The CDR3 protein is CASSFYNGEQYF. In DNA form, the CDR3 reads TGTGCCAGCAGTTTTTACAACGGGGAGCAGTACTTC.

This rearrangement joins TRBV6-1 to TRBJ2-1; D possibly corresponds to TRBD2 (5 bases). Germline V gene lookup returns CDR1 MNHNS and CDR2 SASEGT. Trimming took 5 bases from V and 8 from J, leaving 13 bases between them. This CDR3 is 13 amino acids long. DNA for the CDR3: TGTGCCAGCAGTTATACCGGTAGCGATGAGCAGTTCTTC. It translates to CASSYTGSDEQFF.

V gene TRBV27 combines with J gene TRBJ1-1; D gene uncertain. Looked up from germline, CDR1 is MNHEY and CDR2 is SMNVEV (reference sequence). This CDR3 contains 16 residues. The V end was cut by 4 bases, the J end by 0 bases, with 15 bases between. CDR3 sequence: CASSSEPGLMNTEAFF. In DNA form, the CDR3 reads TGTGCCAGCAGTTCGGAGCCAGGCCTGATGAACACTGAAGCTTTCTTT.

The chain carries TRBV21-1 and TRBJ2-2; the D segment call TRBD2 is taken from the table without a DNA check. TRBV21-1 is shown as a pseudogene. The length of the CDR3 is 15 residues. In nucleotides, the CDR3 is TGTGCCAGCAGCAAACGTCCGGCGAACACCGGGGAGCTGTTTTTT. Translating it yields CASSKRPANTGELFF.

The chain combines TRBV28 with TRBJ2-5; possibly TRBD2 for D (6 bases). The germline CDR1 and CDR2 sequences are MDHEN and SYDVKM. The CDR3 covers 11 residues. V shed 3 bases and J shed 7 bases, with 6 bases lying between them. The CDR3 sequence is CASSLGGTQYF. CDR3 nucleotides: TGTGCCAGCAGTTTGGGAGGGACCCAGTACTTC.

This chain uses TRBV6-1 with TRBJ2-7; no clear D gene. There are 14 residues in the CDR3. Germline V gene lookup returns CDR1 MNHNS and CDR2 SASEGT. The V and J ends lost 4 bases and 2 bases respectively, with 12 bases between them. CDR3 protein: CASSGVPSTYEQYF. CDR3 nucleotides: TGTGCCAGCAGTGGTGTCCCCAGTACCTACGAGCAGTACTTC.

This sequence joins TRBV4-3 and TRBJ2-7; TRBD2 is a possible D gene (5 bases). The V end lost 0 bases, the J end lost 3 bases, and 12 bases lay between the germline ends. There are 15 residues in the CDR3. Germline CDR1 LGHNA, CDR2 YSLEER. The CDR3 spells CASSQDLDAGYEQYF. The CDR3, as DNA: TGCGCCAGCAGCCAAGATTTGGATGCGGGCTACGAGCAGTACTTC.

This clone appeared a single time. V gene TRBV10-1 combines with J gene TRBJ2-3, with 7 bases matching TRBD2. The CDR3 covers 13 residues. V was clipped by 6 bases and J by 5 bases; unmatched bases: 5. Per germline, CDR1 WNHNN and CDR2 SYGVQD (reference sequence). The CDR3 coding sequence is TGCGCCAGCAGCGGGAGGATGGAAGATACGCAGTATTTT. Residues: CASSGRMEDTQYF.

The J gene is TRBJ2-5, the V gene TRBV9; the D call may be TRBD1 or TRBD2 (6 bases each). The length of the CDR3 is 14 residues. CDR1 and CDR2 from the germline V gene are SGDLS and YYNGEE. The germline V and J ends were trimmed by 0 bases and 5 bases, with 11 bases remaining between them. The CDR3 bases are TGTGCCAGCAGCGTAGTGGGGGGCGGGGAGACCCAGTACTTC. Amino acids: CASSVVGGGETQYF.

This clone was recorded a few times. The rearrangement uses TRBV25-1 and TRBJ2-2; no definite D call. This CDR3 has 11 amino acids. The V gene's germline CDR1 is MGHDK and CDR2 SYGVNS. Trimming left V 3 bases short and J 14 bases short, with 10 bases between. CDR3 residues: CASSDSLGLFF. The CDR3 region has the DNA TGTGCCAGCAGTGACTCTCTAGGACTGTTTTTT.

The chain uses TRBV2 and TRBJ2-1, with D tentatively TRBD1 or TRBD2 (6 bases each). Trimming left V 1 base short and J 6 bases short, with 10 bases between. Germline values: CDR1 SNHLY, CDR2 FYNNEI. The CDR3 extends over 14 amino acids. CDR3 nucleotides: TGTGCCAGCAGTGAAGGGTGGGGGGCCAATGAGCAGTTCTTC. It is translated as CASSEGWGANEQFF.

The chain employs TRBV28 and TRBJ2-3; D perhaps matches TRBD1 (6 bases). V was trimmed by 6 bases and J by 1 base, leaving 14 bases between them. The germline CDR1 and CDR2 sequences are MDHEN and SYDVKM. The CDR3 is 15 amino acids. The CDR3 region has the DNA TGTGCCAGCAGGTTAGGACAGTCTGGCACAGATACGCAGTATTTT. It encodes CASRLGQSGTDTQYF.

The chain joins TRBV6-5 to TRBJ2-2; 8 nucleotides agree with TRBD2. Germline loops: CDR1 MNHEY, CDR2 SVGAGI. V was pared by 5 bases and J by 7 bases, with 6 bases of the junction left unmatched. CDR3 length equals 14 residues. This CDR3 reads CASSPGGPNGELFF. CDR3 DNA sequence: TGTGCCAGCAGTCCGGGAGGGCCCAACGGGGAGCTGTTTTTT.

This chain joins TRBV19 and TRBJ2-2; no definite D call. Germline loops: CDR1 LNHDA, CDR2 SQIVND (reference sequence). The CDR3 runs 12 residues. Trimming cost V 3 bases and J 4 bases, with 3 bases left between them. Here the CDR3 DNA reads TGTGCCAGTAGTATCGCCACCGGGGAGCTGTTTTTT. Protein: CASSIATGELFF.

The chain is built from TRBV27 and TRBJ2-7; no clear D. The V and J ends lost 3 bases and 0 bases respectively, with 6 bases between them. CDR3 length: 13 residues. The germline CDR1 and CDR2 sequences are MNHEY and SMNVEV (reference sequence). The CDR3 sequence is CASSFHSSYEQYF. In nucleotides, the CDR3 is TGTGCCAGCAGTTTCCATAGCTCCTACGAGCAGTACTTC.

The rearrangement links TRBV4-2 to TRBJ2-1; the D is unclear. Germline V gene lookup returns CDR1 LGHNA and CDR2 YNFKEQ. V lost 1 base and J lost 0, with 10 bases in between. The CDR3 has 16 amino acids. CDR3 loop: CASSQGLYSSYNEQFF. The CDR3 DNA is TGTGCCAGCAGCCAAGGCTTATATAGCTCCTACAATGAGCAGTTCTTC.

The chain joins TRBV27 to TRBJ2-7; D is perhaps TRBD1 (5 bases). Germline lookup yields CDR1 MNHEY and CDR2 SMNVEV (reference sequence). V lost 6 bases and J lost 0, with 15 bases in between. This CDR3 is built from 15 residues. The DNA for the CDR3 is TGTGCCAGCAGCTACTCTGCAGGGCCCTCCTACGAGCAGTACTTC. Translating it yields CASSYSAGPSYEQYF.

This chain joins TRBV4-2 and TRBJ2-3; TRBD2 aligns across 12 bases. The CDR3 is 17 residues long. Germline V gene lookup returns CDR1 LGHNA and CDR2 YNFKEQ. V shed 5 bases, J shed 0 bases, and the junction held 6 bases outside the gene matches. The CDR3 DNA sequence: TGTGCCAGCAGCACCGGGACTAGCGGGCTCAGCACAGATACGCAGTATTTT. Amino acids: CASSTGTSGLSTDTQYF.

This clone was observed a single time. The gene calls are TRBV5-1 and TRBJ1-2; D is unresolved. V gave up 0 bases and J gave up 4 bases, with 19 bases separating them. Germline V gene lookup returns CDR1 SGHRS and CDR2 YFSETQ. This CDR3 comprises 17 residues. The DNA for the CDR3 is TGCGCCAGCAGCTTGGGGAGTTCCAGGAGCATTCTCTATGGCTACACCTTC. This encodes CASSLGSSRSILYGYTF. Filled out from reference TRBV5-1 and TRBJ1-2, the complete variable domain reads KAGVTQTPRYLIKTRGQQVTLSCSPISGHRSVSWYQQTPGQGLQFLFEYFSETQRNKGNFPGRFSGRQFSNSRSEMNVSTLELGDSALYLCASSLGSSRSILYGYTFGSGTRLTVV.

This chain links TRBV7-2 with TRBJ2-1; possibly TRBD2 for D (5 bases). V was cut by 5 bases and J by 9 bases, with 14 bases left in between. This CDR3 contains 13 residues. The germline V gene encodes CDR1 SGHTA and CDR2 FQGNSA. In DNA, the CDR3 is TGTGCCAGCAGCATCCTTACGGCGGGTGAGCAGTTCTTC. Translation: CASSILTAGEQFF.

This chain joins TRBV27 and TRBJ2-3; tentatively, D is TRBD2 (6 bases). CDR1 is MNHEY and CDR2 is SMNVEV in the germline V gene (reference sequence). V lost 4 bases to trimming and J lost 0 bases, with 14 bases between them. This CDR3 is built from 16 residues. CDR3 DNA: TGTGCCAGCAGTTCCACGTTGCGGGATAGCACAGATACGCAGTATTTT. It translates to CASSSTLRDSTDTQYF.

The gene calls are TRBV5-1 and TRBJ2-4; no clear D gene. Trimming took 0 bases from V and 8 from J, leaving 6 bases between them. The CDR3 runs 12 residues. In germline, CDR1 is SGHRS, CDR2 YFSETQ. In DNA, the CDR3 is TGCGCCAGCAGCTTGGTGGGTGACATTCAGTACTTC. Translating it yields CASSLVGDIQYF.